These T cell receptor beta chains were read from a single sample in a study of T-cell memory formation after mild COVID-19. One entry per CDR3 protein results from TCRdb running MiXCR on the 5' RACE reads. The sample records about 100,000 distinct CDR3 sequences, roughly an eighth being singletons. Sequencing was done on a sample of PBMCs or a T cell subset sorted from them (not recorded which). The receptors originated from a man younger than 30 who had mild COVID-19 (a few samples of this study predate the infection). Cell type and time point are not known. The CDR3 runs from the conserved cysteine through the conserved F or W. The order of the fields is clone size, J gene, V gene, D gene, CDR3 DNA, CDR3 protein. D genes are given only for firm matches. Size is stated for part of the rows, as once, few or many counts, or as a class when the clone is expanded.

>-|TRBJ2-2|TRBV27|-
TGTGCCAGCTTGCCGACACATATGAACACCGGGGAGCTGTTTTTT
CASLPTHMNTGELFF
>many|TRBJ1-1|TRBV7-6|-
TGTGCCAGCAGCTACGGACATCTGAACACTGAAGCTTTCTTT
CASSYGHLNTEAFF
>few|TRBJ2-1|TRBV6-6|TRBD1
TGTGCCAGCAGTTACTCCCGGGACAGTCAATACAATGAGCAGTTCTTC
CASSYSRDSQYNEQFF
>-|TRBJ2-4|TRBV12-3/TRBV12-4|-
TGTGCCAGCAGTTCTCGGGACTATGACAGGAACATTCAGTACTTC
CASSSRDYDRNIQYF
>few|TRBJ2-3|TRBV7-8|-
TGTGCCAGCAGCTTAACGGGGGTCGCGGATACGCAGTATTTT
CASSLTGVADTQYF
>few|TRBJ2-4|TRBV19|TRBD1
TGTGCCACCTCCCGACAGGGGAAAAACATTCAGTACTTC
CATSRQGKNIQYF
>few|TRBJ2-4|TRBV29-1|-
TGCAGCGTTGAGATGGGTGCTAGGGACATTCAGTACTTC
CSVEMGARDIQYF
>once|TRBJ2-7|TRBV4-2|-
TGTGCCAGCAGCCAAGATTCGGACAGCTCCTACGAGCAGTACTTC
CASSQDSDSSYEQYF
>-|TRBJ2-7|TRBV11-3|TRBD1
TGTGCCAGCAGCTTCGGGGACAGGACCGAGCAGTACTTC
CASSFGDRTEQYF
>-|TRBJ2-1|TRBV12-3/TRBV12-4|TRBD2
TGTGCCAGCAGCCCTAGCGGGGGGCATAATGAGCAGTTCTTC
CASSPSGGHNEQFF
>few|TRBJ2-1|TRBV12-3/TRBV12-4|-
TGTGCCAGCAGTTTAGGCAGGGAGGTAGTGAATGAGCAGTTCTTC
CASSLGREVVNEQFF
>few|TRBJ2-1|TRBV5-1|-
TGCGCCAGCAGCTTAAGTCCTCCCTACAATGAGCAGTTCTTC
CASSLSPPYNEQFF
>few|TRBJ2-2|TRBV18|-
TGTGCCAGCTCACCCTTTCCAATCAACGCCGGGGAGCTGTTTTTT
CASSPFPINAGELFF
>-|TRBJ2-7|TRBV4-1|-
TGCGCCAGCAGCCAAGAAGGGGAGATCTCCTACGAGCAGTACTTC
CASSQEGEISYEQYF
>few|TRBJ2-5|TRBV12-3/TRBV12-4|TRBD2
TGTGCCAGCAGTTTCGGGGGGGAAGAGACCCAGTACTTC
CASSFGGEETQYF
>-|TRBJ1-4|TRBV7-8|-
TGTGCCAGCAGCTTAAGAACAGGGACCTTGAGTGAAAAACTGTTTTTT
CASSLRTGTLSEKLFF
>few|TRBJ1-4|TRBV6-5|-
TGTGCCAGCACCCTCCGGTGGGGGTCGGGTGAAAAACTGTTTTTT
CASTLRWGSGEKLFF
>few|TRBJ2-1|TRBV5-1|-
TGCGCCAGCAGCTTGGCCGTGCTAGATAAATATGAGCAGTTCTTC
CASSLAVLDKYEQFF
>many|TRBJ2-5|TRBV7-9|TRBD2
TGTGCCAGCTGGGAGCGGGGAGTCCAAGAGACCCAGTACTTC
CASWERGVQETQYF
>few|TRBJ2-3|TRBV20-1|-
TGCAGTGCTAGTCGGCAGCCCCGCACAGATACGCAGTATTTT
CSASRQPRTDTQYF
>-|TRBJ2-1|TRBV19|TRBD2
TGTGCCAGTAAGCGGGGCTACAATGAGCAGTTCTTC
CASKRGYNEQFF
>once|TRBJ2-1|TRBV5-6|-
TGTGCTAGCAGCAAGAGGGGGGTGCAGTTCTTC
CASSKRGVQFF
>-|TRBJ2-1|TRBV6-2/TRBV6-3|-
TGTGCCAGCGGACTATCCATCTCCTACAATGAGCAGTTCTTC
CASGLSISYNEQFF
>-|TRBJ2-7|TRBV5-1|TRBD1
TGCGCCAGCAGCTTAGGACAGGTGGCCTACGAGCAGTACTTC
CASSLGQVAYEQYF
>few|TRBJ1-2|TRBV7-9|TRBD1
TGTGCCAGCAGCGTAACAGGGGACTATGGCTACACCTTC
CASSVTGDYGYTF